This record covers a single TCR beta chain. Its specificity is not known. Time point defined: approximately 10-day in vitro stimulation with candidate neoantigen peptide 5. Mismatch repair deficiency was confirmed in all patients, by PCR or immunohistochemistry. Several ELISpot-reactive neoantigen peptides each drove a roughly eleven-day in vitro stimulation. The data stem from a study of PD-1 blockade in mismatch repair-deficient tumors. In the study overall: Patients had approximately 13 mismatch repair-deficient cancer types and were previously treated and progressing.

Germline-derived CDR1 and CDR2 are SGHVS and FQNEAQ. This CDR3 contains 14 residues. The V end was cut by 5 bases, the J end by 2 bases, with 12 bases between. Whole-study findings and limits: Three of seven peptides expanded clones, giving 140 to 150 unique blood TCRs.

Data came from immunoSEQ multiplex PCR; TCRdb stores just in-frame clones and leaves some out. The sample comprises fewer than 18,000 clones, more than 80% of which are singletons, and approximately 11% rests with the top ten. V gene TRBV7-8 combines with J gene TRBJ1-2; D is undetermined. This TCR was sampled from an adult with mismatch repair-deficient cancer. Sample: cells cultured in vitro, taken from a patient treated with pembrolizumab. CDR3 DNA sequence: TGTGCCAGCAGCCACGATTTGGGGAACTATGGCTACACCTTC. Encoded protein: CASSHDLGNYGYTF.